This TCR beta chain was sequenced in a study of Ad26.COV2.S vaccination and SARS-CoV-2 variants (dated by TCRdb to the early 2020s). Regarding the study in general: Vaccine-arm donors came from COV1001, a multicentre, randomized, double-blind, placebo-controlled phase I-IIa trial of Ad26.COV2.S in healthy adults. Ad26.COV2.S was administered intramuscularly at a dose of 5x10^10 or 1x10^11 viral particles, either as one shot or as two shots given 56 days apart. TCRbeta repertoire sequencing served as the tool for gauging how specific and how broad the SARS-CoV-2-reactive T cell receptors were following Ad26.COV2.S vaccination. The TCR-sequenced set comprised roughly 30 samples: around 20 Ad26.COV2.S vaccine recipients, 5 placebo recipients and 8 SARS-CoV-2 convalescent individuals. Participants in the trial were split at random into five groups of five each, receiving low-dose or high-dose Ad26.COV2.S once or twice, or else placebo on both occasions. Investigators remained blinded to trial group allocation during experiments and outcome assessment. Overall study results and their limits: Spike-specific TCR breadth was higher in Ad26.COV2.S recipients than in placebo recipients (P = 0.0014). It was noted by the authors that total T cell responses may have been underestimated by the TCR breadth and depth analyses. Non-spike TCR breadth was comparable between vaccine and placebo recipients, consistent with the vaccine containing only spike. The study was not powered for comparison of responses between vaccine doses or regimens. After vaccination, substantial breadth of spike-specific CD8+ and CD4+ T cell responses was reported.

The meaning of the sample's treatment or condition label: over 15 received Ad26.COV2.S at low or high dose, single or two shots; about 5 received placebo; per-sample allocation not given. For vaccine and placebo recipients, repertoires were sequenced using samples collected on day 63 after the first injection. Cohort 1b enrolled 20 to 30 adults aged 18-55 years at a single site in Boston, USA, between 29 July and 7 August 2020. Ad26.COV2.S consisted of a replication-incompetent adenovirus type 26 vector by which a prefusion-stabilized SARS-CoV-2 spike protein from the original Wuhan strain was expressed. Points on this clone: Its antigen is not yet known. No much larger clonotype is one base removed from it; base qualities were not supplied.

TCRbeta CDR3 regions were sequenced with the immunoSEQ Assay. After extraction, genomic DNA underwent amplification by bias-controlled multiplex PCR, followed by high-throughput sequencing. Per the authors' processing: Collapsing and filtering of sequences were performed to quantify the absolute abundance of each unique TCRbeta CDR3 region. T cell fraction was estimated by normalizing TCRbeta template counts to usable DNA, which was measured by amplifying reference genes present in all nucleated cells. Repertoire TCRs were annotated as SARS-CoV-2-specific when V gene, CDR3 amino acid sequence and J gene were exactly matched to a known reactive TCR set. The reference SARS-CoV-2 TCR set was obtained from MIRA and was filtered for enrichment in COVID-19-positive ImmuneCODE repertoires, whereby public or cross-reactive TCRs were removed. Based on the MIRA antigens, annotated TCRs were further analysed at the level of specific ORF or position within ORF. Depth was the summed frequency of annotated unique rearrangements, while breadth was defined as annotated unique rearrangements over total unique productive rearrangements. TCR breadth was compared between groups using two-sided Wilcoxon rank-sum tests. The immuneACCESS repertoire file appears here via TCRdb, limited to in-frame rearrangements. These files lack a portion of the clones; in checked studies, under half of the deficit traces to unresolved V genes, and the cause of the others is not known. D and trimming were read from the DNA, whereas the V and J calls and clone size are those reported in that table. The sample data list some 330,000 clones, and approximately 87% of these were observed just once. The top ten clonotypes cover approximately 5% of the sample.

V is shortened by 5 bases, J by 3 bases, and the region joining them spans 9 bases. The CDR3 spans 13 residues, from the cysteine through the phenylalanine. Only the CDR3 DNA stays, 39 bases, in frame from base 1. CDR1 and CDR2 are read off the germline V gene as SGHRS and YFSETQ. The sequence was obtained from a person between 18 and 60 years old who received the Ad26.COV2.S COVID-19 vaccine or a placebo. The sequence joins TRBV5-1 to TRBJ1-5; the D gene is unclear. Here the sequenced sample was peripheral blood, taken in a trial of Ad26.COV2.S vaccine versus placebo. The sequence in DNA is TGCGCCAGCAGGCCGGGCCTCAATCAGCCCCAGCATTTT. Its protein product is CASRPGLNQPQHF.